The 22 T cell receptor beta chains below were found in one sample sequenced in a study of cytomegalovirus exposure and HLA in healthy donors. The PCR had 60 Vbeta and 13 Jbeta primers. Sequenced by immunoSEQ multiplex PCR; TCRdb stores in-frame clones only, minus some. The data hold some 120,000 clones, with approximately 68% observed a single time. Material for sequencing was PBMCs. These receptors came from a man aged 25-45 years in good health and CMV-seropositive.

CDR3 amino acids: CASSYSTGSLSYEQYF. The DNA of the CDR3 is TGTGCCAGCAGTTACTCGACAGGGAGTCTATCCTACGAGCAGTACTTC. The V call is TRBV6-5, the J call TRBJ2-7; 7 nucleotides line up with TRBD1. The CDR3 sequence is 16 residues long. Germline CDR1 is MNHEY and CDR2 is SVGAGI. V was pared by 0 bases and J by 1 base, with 6 bases of the junction left unmatched.

The CDR3: CSVGTSGKTDTQYF. The CDR3, as DNA: TGCAGCGTAGGGACTAGCGGGAAAACAGATACGCAGTATTTT. This chain connects TRBV29-1 to TRBJ2-3, with 13 nucleotides matching TRBD2. The CDR3 has 14 amino acids. Germline-derived CDR1 and CDR2 are SQVTM and ANQGSEA. V dropped 6 bases and J dropped 3; count of bases not matched to a gene: 3.

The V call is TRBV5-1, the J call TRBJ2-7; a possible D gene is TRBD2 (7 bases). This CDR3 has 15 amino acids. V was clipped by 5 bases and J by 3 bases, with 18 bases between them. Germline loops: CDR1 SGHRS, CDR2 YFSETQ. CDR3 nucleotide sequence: TGCGCCAGCAGGGCCGGAGGGGGGGCAGGCTACGAGCAGTACTTC. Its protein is CASRAGGGAGYEQYF.

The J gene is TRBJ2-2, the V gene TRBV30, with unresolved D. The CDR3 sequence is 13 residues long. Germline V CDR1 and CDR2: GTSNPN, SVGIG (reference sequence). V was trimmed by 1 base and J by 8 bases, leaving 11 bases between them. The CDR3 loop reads CAWSGLEWGELFF. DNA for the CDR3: TGTGCCTGGAGTGGATTGGAGTGGGGGGAGCTGTTTTTT.

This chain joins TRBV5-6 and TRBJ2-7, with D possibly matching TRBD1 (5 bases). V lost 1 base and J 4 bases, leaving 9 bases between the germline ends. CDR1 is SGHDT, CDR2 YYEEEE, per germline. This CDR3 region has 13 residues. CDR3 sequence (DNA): TGTGCCAGCAGCTTGTCCAGGGTTTACGAGCAGTACTTC. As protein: CASSLSRVYEQYF.

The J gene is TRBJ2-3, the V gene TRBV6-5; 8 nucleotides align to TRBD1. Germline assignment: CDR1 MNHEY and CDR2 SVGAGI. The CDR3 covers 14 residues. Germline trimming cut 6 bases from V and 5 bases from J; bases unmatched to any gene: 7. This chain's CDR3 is CASSLGQGKDTQYF. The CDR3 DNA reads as TGTGCCAGCAGCCTAGGACAGGGCAAAGATACGCAGTATTTT.

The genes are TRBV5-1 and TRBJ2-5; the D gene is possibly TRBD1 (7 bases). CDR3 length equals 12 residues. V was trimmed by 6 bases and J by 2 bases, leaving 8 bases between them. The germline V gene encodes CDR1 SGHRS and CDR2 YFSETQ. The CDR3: CASTGGQETQYF. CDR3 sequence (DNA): TGCGCCAGCACAGGGGGGCAAGAGACCCAGTACTTC. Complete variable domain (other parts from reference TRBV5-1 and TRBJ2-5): KAGVTQTPRYLIKTRGQQVTLSCSPISGHRSVSWYQQTPGQGLQFLFEYFSETQRNKGNFPGRFSGRQFSNSRSEMNVSTLELGDSALYLCASTGGQETQYFGPGTRLLVL.

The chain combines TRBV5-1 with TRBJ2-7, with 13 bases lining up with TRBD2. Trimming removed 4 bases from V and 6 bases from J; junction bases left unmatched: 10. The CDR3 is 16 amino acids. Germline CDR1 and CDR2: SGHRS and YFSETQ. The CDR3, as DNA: TGCGCCAGCAGCCCGAAACTAGCGGGAGGGGTGGGCGAGCAGTACTTC. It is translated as CASSPKLAGGVGEQYF.

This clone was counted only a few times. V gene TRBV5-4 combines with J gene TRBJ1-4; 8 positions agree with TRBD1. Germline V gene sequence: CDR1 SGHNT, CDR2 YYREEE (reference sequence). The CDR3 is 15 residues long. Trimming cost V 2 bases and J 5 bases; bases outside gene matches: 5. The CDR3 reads CASSFKTGENEKLFF. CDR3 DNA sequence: TGTGCCAGCAGCTTCAAGACAGGGGAAAATGAAAAACTGTTTTTT.

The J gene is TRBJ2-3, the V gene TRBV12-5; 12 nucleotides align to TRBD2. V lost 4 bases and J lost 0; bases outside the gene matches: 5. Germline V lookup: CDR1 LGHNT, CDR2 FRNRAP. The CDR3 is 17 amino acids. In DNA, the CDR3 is TGTGCTAGTGGTTCAGGACTAGCGGGAAAGAGCACAGATACGCAGTATTTT. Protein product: CASGSGLAGKSTDTQYF.

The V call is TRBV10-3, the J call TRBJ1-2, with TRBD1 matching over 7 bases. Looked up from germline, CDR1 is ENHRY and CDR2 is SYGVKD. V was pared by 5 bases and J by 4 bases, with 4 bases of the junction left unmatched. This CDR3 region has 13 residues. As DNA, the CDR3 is TGTGCCATCAGTCGACAGGGCAGCTATGGCTACACCTTC. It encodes CAISRQGSYGYTF.

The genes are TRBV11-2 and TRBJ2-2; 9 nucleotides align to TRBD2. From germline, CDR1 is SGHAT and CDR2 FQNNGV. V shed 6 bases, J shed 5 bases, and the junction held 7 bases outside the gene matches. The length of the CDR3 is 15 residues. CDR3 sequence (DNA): TGTGCCAGCAGTCTCAGCGGGAGGAGAACCGGGGAGCTGTTTTTT. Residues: CASSLSGRRTGELFF. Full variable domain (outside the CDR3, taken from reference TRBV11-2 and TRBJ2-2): EAGVAQSPRYKIIEKRQSVAFWCNPISGHATLYWYQQILGQGPKLLIQFQNNGVVDDSQLPKDRFSAERLKGVDSTLKIQPAKLEDSAVYLCASSLSGRRTGELFFGEGSRLTVL.

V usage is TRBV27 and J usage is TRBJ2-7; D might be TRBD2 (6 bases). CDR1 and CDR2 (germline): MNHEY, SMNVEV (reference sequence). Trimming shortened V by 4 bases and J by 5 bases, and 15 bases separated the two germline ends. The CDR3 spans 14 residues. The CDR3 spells CASSSTGGPDEQYF. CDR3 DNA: TGTGCCAGCAGTTCAACCGGGGGTCCGGACGAGCAGTACTTC.

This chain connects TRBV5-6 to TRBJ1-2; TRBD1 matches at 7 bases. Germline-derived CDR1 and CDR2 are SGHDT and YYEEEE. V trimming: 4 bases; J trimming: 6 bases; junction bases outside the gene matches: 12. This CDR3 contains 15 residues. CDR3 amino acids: CASSRPEGAVDGYTF. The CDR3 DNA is TGTGCCAGCAGCCGGCCGGAGGGGGCGGTCGATGGCTACACCTTC. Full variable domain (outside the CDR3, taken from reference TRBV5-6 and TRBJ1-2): DAGVTQSPTHLIKTRGQQVTLRCSPKSGHDTVSWYQQALGQGPQFIFQYYEEEERQRGNFPDRFSGHQFPNYSSELNVNALLLGDSALYLCASSRPEGAVDGYTFGSGTRLTVV.

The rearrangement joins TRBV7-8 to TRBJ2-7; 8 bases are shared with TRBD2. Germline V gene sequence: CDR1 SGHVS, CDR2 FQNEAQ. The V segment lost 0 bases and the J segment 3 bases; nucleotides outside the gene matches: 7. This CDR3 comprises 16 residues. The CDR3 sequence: CASSLAQLAVGYEQYF. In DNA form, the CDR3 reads TGTGCCAGCAGCTTAGCGCAACTAGCGGTTGGCTACGAGCAGTACTTC. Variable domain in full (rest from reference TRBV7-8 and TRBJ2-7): GAGVSQSPRYKVAKRGQDVALRCDPISGHVSLFWYQQALGQGPEFLTYFQNEAQLDKSGLPSDRFFAERPEGSVSTLKIQRTQQEDSAVYLCASSLAQLAVGYEQYFGPGTRLTVT.

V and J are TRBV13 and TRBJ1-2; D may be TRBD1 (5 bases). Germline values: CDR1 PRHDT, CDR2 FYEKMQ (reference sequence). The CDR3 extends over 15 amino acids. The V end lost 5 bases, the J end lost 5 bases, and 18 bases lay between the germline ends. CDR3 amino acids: CASSPRGEAPYGYTF. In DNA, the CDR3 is TGTGCCAGCAGCCCTCGGGGGGAGGCCCCTTATGGCTACACCTTC.

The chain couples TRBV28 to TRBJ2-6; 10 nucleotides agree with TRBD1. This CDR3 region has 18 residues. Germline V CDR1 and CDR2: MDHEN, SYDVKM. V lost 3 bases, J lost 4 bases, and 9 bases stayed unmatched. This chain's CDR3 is CASSFDGTGVWGANVLTF. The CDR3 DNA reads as TGTGCCAGCAGTTTCGATGGGACAGGGGTGTGGGGGGCCAACGTCCTGACTTTC.

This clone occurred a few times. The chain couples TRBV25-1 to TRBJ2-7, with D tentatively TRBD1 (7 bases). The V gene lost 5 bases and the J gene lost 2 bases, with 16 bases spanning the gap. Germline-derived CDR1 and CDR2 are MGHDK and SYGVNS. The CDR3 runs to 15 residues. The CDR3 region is CASSPIRGVTYEQYF. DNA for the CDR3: TGTGCCAGCAGTCCAATCAGGGGGGTCACCTACGAGCAGTACTTC.

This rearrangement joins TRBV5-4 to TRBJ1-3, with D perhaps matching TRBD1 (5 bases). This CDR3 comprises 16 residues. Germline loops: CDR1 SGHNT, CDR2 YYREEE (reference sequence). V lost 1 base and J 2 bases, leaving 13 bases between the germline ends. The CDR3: CASSLRGDATGNTIYF. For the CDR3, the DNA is TGTGCCAGCAGCTTGCGGGGGGATGCGACTGGAAACACCATATATTTT.

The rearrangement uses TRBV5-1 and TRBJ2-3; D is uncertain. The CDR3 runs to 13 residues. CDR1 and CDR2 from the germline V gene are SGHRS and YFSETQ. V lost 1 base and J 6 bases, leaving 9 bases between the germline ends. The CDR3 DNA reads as TGCGCCAGCAGCTTGAACCAGAGGGATACGCAGTATTTT. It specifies CASSLNQRDTQYF.

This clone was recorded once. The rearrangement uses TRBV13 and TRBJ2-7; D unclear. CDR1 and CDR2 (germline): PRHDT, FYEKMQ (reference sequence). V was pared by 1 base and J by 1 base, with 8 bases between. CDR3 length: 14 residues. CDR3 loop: CASSLEAGSYEQYF. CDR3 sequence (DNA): TGTGCCAGCAGCTTAGAGGCAGGTTCCTACGAGCAGTACTTC.

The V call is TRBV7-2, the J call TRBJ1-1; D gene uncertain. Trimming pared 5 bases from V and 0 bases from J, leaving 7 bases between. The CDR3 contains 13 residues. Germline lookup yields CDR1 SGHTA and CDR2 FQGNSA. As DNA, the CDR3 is TGTGCCAGCAGCCCCCAGATGAACACTGAAGCTTTCTTT. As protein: CASSPQMNTEAFF. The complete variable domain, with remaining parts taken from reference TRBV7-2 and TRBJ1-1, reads GAGVSQSPSNKVTEKGKDVELRCDPISGHTALYWYRQSLGQGLEFLIYFQGNSAPDKSGLPSDRFSAERTGGSVSTLTIQRTQQEDSAVYLCASSPQMNTEAFFGQGTRLTVV.